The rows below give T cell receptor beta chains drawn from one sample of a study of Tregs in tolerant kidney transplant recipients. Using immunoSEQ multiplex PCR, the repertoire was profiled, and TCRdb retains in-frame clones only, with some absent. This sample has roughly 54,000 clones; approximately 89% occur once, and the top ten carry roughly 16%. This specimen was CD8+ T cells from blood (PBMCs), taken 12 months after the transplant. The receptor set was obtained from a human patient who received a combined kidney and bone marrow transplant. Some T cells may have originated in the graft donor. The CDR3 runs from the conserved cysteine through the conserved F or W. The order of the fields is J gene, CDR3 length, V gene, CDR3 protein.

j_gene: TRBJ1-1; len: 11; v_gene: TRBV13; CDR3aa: CASSLLSEAFF
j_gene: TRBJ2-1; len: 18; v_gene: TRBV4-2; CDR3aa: CASSQGLAGGPPYNEQFF
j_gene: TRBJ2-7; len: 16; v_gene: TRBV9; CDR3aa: CASSTLMGQGAYEQYF
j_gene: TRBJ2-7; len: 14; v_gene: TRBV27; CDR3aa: CASSLGQFSYEQYF
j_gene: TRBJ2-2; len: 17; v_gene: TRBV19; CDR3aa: CASTTAGGVLNTGELFF
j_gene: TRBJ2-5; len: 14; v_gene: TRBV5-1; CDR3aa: CASTELAGTETQYF
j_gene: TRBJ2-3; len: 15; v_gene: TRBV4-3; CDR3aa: CASSQEAGGVDTQYF
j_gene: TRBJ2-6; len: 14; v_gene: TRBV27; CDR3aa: CASSLGAGANVLTF
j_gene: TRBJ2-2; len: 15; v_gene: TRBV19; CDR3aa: CASSIGGRGTGELFF
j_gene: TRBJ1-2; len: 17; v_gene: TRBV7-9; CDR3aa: CASSLHLGGPASYGYTF
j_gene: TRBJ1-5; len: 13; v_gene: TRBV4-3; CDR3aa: CASAQGDGEPQHF
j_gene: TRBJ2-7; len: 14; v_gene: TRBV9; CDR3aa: CASSVGGETYEQYF
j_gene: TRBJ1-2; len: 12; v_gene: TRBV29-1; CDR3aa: CSVVSVLGGYTF
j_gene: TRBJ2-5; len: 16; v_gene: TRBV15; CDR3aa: CATSRELGQHRQTQYF
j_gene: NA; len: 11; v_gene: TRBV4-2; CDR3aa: CASSQDSEQYF
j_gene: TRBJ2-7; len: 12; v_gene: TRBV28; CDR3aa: CAENRGDYEQYF
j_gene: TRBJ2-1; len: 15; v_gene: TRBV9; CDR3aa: CASSVVVSGHNEQFF
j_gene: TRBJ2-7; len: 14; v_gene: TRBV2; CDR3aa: CASSEAGGYYEQYF
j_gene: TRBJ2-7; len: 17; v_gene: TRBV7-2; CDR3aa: CASSLPRGTSFSYEQYF
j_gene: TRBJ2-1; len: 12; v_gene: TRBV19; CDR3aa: CASSIAGVEQFF
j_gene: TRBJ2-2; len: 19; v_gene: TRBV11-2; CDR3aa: CASSLTGLAGSRDTGELFF
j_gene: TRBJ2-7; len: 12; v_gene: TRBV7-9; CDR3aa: CASSLGPDEQYF
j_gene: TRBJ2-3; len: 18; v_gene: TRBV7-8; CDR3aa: CASSFKRGNNYGTDTQYF
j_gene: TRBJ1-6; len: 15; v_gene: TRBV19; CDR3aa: CASSIAPGGNSPLHF
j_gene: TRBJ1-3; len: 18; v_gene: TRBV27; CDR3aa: CASTSTGTGPYSGNTIYF
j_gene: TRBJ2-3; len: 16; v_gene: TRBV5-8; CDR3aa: CASSIGLAGSTDTQYF
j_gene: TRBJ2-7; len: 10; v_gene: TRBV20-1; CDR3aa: CSASLDEQYF
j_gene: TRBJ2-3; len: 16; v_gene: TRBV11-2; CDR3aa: CASSPLAGGRTDTQYF